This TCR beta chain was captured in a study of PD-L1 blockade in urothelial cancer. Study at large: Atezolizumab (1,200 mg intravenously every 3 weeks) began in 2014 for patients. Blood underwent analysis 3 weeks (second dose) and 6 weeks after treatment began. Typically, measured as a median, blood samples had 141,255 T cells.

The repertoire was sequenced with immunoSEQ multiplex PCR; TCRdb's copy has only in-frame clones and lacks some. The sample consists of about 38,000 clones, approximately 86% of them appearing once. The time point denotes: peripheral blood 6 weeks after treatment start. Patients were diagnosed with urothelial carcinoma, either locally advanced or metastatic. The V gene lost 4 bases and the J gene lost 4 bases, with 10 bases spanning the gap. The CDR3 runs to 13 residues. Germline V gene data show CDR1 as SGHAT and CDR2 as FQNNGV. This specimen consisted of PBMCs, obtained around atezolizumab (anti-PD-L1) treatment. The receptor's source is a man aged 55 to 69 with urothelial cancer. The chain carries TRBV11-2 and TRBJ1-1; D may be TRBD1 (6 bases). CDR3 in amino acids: CASSSQGSTEAFF. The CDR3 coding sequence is TGTGCCAGCAGCTCCCAGGGGAGCACTGAAGCTTTCTTT. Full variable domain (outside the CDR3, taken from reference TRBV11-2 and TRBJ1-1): EAGVAQSPRYKIIEKRQSVAFWCNPISGHATLYWYQQILGQGPKLLIQFQNNGVVDDSQLPKDRFSAERLKGVDSTLKIQPAKLEDSAVYLCASSSQGSTEAFFGQGTRLTVV.